This T cell receptor beta chain is drawn from a study of CD8+ T cells in alopecia areata. Study-level information: Treated patients received oral tofacitinib, 5 to 10 mg twice daily.

This sample's treatment: oral pan-JAK inhibitor, 5-10 mg twice daily. The sample holds a few counts of this clone. Its specificity is not known. Sequencing used cDNA as its template, made by extracting RNA and reverse transcribing it. The assay was immunoSEQ multiplex PCR, and TCRdb's table has in-frame clones only and misses some. In the table there are roughly 200,000 clones, about two fifths of which are singletons. Regarding the study as a whole: Researchers report lesional scalp, most notably alopecia totalis/universalis, outstripped normal scalp in clonality. Mice gave a clearer picture of TCR sharing than patients did, possibly for HLA-related reasons. Among the 100 top clones, expanded CD8+ clones, like scalp clonality, were significantly decreased by tofacitinib.

Between the trimmed V and J ends, which lost 3 bases and 2 bases, there was a span of 13 bases. CDR3 length equals 16 residues. CDR1 and CDR2 from the germline V gene are SGHTA and FQGNSA. The sequence derives from a human donor with alopecia areata. The chain joins TRBV7-2 to TRBJ2-2, with D hard to call. Material: CD4+ T cells sorted from blood, obtained at week 34, from a patient treated with tofacitinib. The CDR3 loop is CASSFWYPPNTGELFF. The CDR3 DNA follows: TGTGCCAGCAGCTTTTGGTACCCACCTAACACCGGGGAGCTGTTTTTT.